The 10 T cell receptor beta chains reported below all come from one sample, sequenced in a study of identical twins' blood T cells. TCRdb ran MiXCR on the 5' RACE reads and lists one entry per CDR3 protein. In the table there are hundreds of thousands of distinct CDR3 sequences, under 30% of which are singletons. The sequenced sample consisted of PBMCs. These receptors all stem from a woman between 18 and 50 years old in good health.

In this sample, this clonotype turned up many times. The rearrangement links TRBV6-5 to TRBJ1-1, with unresolved D. Germline V CDR1 and CDR2: MNHEY, SVGAGI. V was pared by 3 bases and J by 4 bases, with 12 bases between. The CDR3 sequence is 14 residues long. The CDR3 DNA sequence: TGTGCCAGCAGTTATAGGCCTGGAACCACTGAAGCTTTCTTT. Translation gives CASSYRPGTTEAFF.

This clonotype was counted only a few times. V usage is TRBV20-1 and J usage is TRBJ2-1; D might be TRBD1 (5 bases). This CDR3 contains 15 residues. Trimming pared 0 bases from V and 5 bases from J, leaving 14 bases between. The germline V gene has CDR1 DFQATT and CDR2 SNEGSKA (reference sequence). CDR3 nucleotide sequence: TGCAGTGCTAGAGACCCTAGGGGTAGCCACAATGAGCAGTTCTTC. Translating gives CSARDPRGSHNEQFF.

This clonotype was seen many times. This chain joins TRBV29-1 and TRBJ1-1, with 8 bases identical to TRBD1. Trimming at V came to 6 bases and at J to 4 bases, leaving 4 bases not matched to a gene. Per germline, CDR1 SQVTM and CDR2 ANQGSEA. This CDR3 contains 12 residues. The chain's CDR3 is CSVRGLGTEAFF. CDR3 nucleotide sequence: TGCAGCGTCAGGGGGCTCGGCACTGAAGCTTTCTTT.

The chain uses TRBV2 and TRBJ1-1; unclear D gene. The V end lost 3 bases, the J end lost 11 bases, and 10 bases lay between the germline ends. CDR1 is SNHLY and CDR2 is FYNNEI in the germline V gene. This CDR3 region has 11 residues. The CDR3 coding sequence is TGTGCCAGCAGTGAGGTTTCTGGGGCTTTCTTT. This translates into CASSEVSGAFF.

A single count supports this clonotype. This chain joins TRBV7-2 and TRBJ2-7; no reliable D call. The CDR3 runs to 15 residues. The germline V gene has CDR1 SGHTA and CDR2 FQGNSA. Trimming took 1 base from V and 6 from J, leaving 16 bases between them. The CDR3 nucleotides are TGTGCCAGCAGCTTAGTTACAGCCCAACAAGGCGAGCAGTACTTC. Amino acids: CASSLVTAQQGEQYF. Variable domain in full (rest from reference TRBV7-2 and TRBJ2-7): GAGVSQSPSNKVTEKGKDVELRCDPISGHTALYWYRQSLGQGLEFLIYFQGNSAPDKSGLPSDRFSAERTGGSVSTLTIQRTQQEDSAVYLCASSLVTAQQGEQYFGPGTRLTVT.

This clonotype was seen only a few times. The chain employs TRBV2 and TRBJ2-1; the D gene is possibly TRBD2 (6 bases). V was trimmed by 7 bases and J by 2 bases, leaving 21 bases between them. This CDR3 is 17 amino acids long. The germline V gene has CDR1 SNHLY and CDR2 FYNNEI. Here the CDR3 reads CASNTLHGGLTYNEQFF. CDR3 sequence (DNA): TGTGCCAGCAACACCCTTCACGGGGGACTGACCTACAATGAGCAGTTCTTC.

This clonotype was recorded a few times. The CDR3 nucleotides are TGCAGCGTTAAGACGAGCGAAAAACTGTTTTTT. Translated: CSVKTSEKLFF. The V call is TRBV29-1, the J call TRBJ1-4; the D is unclear. V lost 5 bases and J 8 bases, leaving 9 bases between the germline ends. In germline, CDR1 is SQVTM, CDR2 ANQGSEA. CDR3 size: 11 residues.

Only one count was recorded for this clonotype. This may be a read error: a much more frequent sequence differs by one nucleotide. The rearrangement joins TRBV7-9 to TRBJ2-2; D tentatively reads TRBD1 or TRBD2 (5 bases each). This CDR3 region has 17 residues. CDR1 SEHNR and CDR2 FQNEAQ come from the germline V gene (reference sequence). The CDR3 DNA follows: TGTGCCAACAGCTTATTCCGAGGGGAATCCAACACCGGGGAGCTGTTTTTT. It translates to CANSLFRGESNTGELFF.

This sequence joins TRBV19 and TRBJ1-1; D gene ambiguous. The CDR3 totals 12 residues. Germline V gene sequence: CDR1 LNHDA, CDR2 SQIVND (reference sequence). V was shortened by 4 bases and J by 1 base, with 4 bases between the two germline ends. CDR3 region: CASSRWNTEAFF. CDR3 coding DNA: TGTGCCAGTAGTAGGTGGAACACTGAAGCTTTCTTT.

Concerning this clonotype: The junction departs from germline at one end; a sequencing error may be responsible. This rearrangement joins TRBV2 to TRBJ1-6; TRBD1 matches 8 bases. The CDR3 contains 16 residues. Germline CDR1 and CDR2: SNHLY and FYNNEI. The CDR3 DNA reads as TGCGCCAGCATTGGTCAGGGGGCGATGGGTTATTCACCCCTCCACTTT. It is translated as CASIGQGAMGYSPLHF.